This entry lists 15 T cell receptor beta chains sequenced from one sample in a study of blood T cell repertoires in COVID-19. Only in-frame clones appear in the TCRdb table, and some are missing; sequencing was by immunoSEQ multiplex PCR. The sample holds 400,000 to 450,000 clones; approximately 91% are singletons and the top ten take less than 2%. Sequencing used peripheral blood. These receptors were taken from a woman in her forties with COVID-19, enrolled during active disease.

The chain uses TRBV5-1 and TRBJ1-1; D might be TRBD1 (6 bases). The CDR3 loop spans 14 amino acids. The V gene's germline CDR1 is SGHRS and CDR2 YFSETQ. V shed 4 bases and J shed 4 bases, with 14 bases lying between them. This CDR3 is CASSQQGWGTEAFF. CDR3 DNA sequence: TGCGCCAGCAGCCAACAGGGTTGGGGCACTGAAGCTTTCTTT.

This clone occurred once. The chain employs TRBV21-1 and TRBJ1-2; the table's D call of TRBD1 was not tested on the DNA. TRBV21-1 is a pseudogene segment. This CDR3 has 14 residues. The CDR3 protein is CASSSQGGGYGYTF. CDR3 DNA sequence: TGTGCCAGCAGCTCACAGGGCGGTGGCTATGGCTACACCTTC.

The CDR3 DNA follows: TGTGCCAGCAGTCCACGGACAGCCTACGCAACTAATGAAAAACTGTTTTTT. Translating gives CASSPRTAYATNEKLFF. V usage is TRBV27 and J usage is TRBJ1-4, with D maybe TRBD1 (6 bases). Trimming left V 5 bases short and J 0 bases short, with 16 bases between. This CDR3 is 17 amino acids long. Germline V gene lookup returns CDR1 MNHEY and CDR2 SMNVEV (reference sequence).

This sequence joins TRBV29-1 and TRBJ2-5; 10 nucleotides align to TRBD2. This CDR3 contains 17 residues. Trimming took 6 bases from V and 1 from J; bases not matched to a gene: 14. Germline loops: CDR1 SQVTM, CDR2 ANQGSEA. CDR3 protein: CSVLDSHSGRPQETQYF. The CDR3 DNA reads TGCAGCGTCCTCGACAGCCATAGCGGGAGGCCCCAAGAGACCCAGTACTTC.

The chain links TRBV5-1 to TRBJ1-1; D possibly corresponds to TRBD1 (5 bases). Germline V CDR1 and CDR2: SGHRS, YFSETQ. This CDR3 contains 14 residues. Deletions cut 4 bases from V and 6 bases from J, with 16 bases between. The CDR3 DNA reads as TGCGCCAGCAGCCACCAAGGGGATGTGCCTGAAGCTTTCTTT. The encoded protein is CASSHQGDVPEAFF.

The chain has TRBV10-3 and TRBJ1-6; 7 bases agree with TRBD1. CDR3 length: 17 amino acids. Germline values: CDR1 ENHRY, CDR2 SYGVKD. V was clipped by 7 bases and J by 0 bases; unmatched bases: 9. The CDR3 DNA reads TGTGCCATCACCCGGGACAGCCTCAACTCCTATAATTCACCCCTCCACTTT. Protein sequence: CAITRDSLNSYNSPLHF.

The rearrangement links TRBV30 to TRBJ2-7; D gene uncertain. Germline CDR1 reads GTSNPN; CDR2 reads SVGIG (reference sequence). V gave up 5 bases and J gave up 2 bases, with 7 bases separating them. The CDR3 runs 11 residues. Here the CDR3 reads CAWAEAYEQYF. CDR3 bases: TGTGCCTGGGCAGAGGCCTACGAGCAGTACTTC.

The chain joins TRBV5-5 to TRBJ2-7; D not resolved. V was trimmed by 2 bases and J by 2 bases, leaving 11 bases between them. The CDR3 is 14 residues long. Germline CDR1 is SGHKS and CDR2 is YYEKEE (reference sequence). As DNA, the CDR3 is TGTGCCAGCAGCTTCTTAATAACAGCCTACGAGCAGTACTTC. This encodes CASSFLITAYEQYF.

The chain recombines TRBV12-3 or TRBV12-4 with TRBJ2-7; D may be TRBD2 (5 bases). The CDR3 contains 11 residues. Trimming shortened V by 8 bases and J by 7 bases, and 12 bases separated the two germline ends. CDR3: CASGPPGEQYF. DNA for the CDR3: TGTGCCAGCGGGCCCCCGGGGGAGCAGTACTTC.

The chain joins TRBV5-1 to TRBJ2-5; 10 positions agree with TRBD1. Germline V gene data show CDR1 as SGHRS and CDR2 as YFSETQ. This CDR3 contains 17 residues. The V gene end was trimmed by 3 bases and the J gene end by 2 bases; junction bases not matched to a gene: 10. Here the CDR3 DNA reads TGCGCCAGCAGCTCTAGGACAGGGGGAATTTATCAAGAGACCCAGTACTTC. Protein: CASSSRTGGIYQETQYF.

V usage is TRBV13 and J usage is TRBJ1-6; D gene unclear. This CDR3 spans 14 amino acids. V dropped 3 bases and J dropped 5 bases, with 8 bases sitting between them. From germline, CDR1 is PRHDT and CDR2 FYEKMQ (reference sequence). The CDR3 DNA is TGTGCCAGCAGCTTCGGAGATAATAATTCACCCCTCCACTTT. This sequence encodes CASSFGDNNSPLHF.

V and J are TRBV13 and TRBJ2-3, with D hard to call. Germline assignment: CDR1 PRHDT and CDR2 FYEKMQ (reference sequence). This CDR3 comprises 12 residues. Trimming stripped 5 bases from V and 2 bases from J, with 5 bases between. The CDR3 protein is CASSGITDTQYF. The CDR3 DNA reads as TGTGCCAGCAGCGGCATCACAGATACGCAGTATTTT.

The rearrangement uses TRBV5-6 and TRBJ1-6, with 10 bases identical to TRBD1. Germline CDR1 SGHDT, CDR2 YYEEEE. This CDR3 has 18 amino acids. J gave up 2 bases and V 1 base, and 6 bases lay outside the gene matches. In DNA, the CDR3 is TGTGCCAGCAGCTTGTTGACAGGGGGCTCCCCCTATAATTCACCCCTCCACTTT. Its translation: CASSLLTGGSPYNSPLHF.

The V call is TRBV27, the J call TRBJ1-5, with D unresolved. Trimming stripped 5 bases from V and 0 bases from J, with 8 bases between. Germline V gene lookup returns CDR1 MNHEY and CDR2 SMNVEV (reference sequence). There are 14 residues in the CDR3. The CDR3 sequence is CASSPSDSNQPQHF. The DNA of the CDR3 is TGTGCCAGCAGTCCTAGTGATAGCAATCAGCCCCAGCATTTT.

The genes are TRBV10-3 and TRBJ2-3; D remains ambiguous. The CDR3 has 13 residues. V was trimmed by 2 bases and J by 2 bases, leaving 5 bases between them. Germline V gives CDR1 ENHRY, CDR2 SYGVKD. CDR3 in DNA: TGTGCCATCAGTGAGATGGCCACAGATACGCAGTATTTT. This encodes CAISEMATDTQYF.